What follows are 2 T cell receptor beta chains derived from one specimen sequenced in a study of multiple sclerosis patients with progressive multifocal leukoencephalopathy. Specified time point: time of PML onset. The repertoire was sequenced with immunoSEQ multiplex PCR; TCRdb's copy has only in-frame clones and lacks some. The sample holds tens of thousands of clones, around 85% seen once. The sample here was PBMCs, taken from a patient treated with natalizumab. Every receptor here comes from a woman in her twenties or thirties with progressive multifocal leukoencephalopathy.

The CDR3: CASSANSHNEQFF. DNA for the CDR3: TGTGCCAGCAGTGCCAACTCGCACAATGAGCAGTTCTTC. This chain uses TRBV6-4 with TRBJ2-1; no firm D call. Germline-derived CDR1 and CDR2 are MRHNA and SNTAGT. The CDR3 extends over 13 amino acids. Trimming stripped 4 bases from V and 5 bases from J, with 9 bases between.

The rearrangement links TRBV28 to TRBJ1-2; D perhaps matches TRBD1 (5 bases). With 2 bases removed from V and 5 bases from J, the gap between germline ends came to 15 bases. The CDR3 has 15 amino acids. CDR1 and CDR2 (germline): MDHEN, SYDVKM. CDR3: CASSLGVGTSYGYTF. The CDR3 DNA follows: TGTGCCAGCAGTTTAGGGGTAGGGACTAGTTATGGCTACACCTTC.